This T cell receptor beta chain came from a study of shared clonotypes between healthy human individuals. This CDR3 region has 15 residues. Germline V CDR1 and CDR2: SEHNR, FQNEAQ (reference sequence). V gave up 1 base and J gave up 7 bases; unmatched junction bases: 6. General study findings and limits: What limited the represented genetic and exposure-history diversity was the small number of donors. Depth of sequencing was expected to influence donor clonotype sharing.

Splitting of each subset's genomic DNA was done evenly across several immunoSEQ plates. Only in-frame clones appear in the TCRdb table, and some are missing; sequencing was by immunoSEQ multiplex PCR. This table holds a few million clones, around 90% found once. Concerning this clone itself: Its antigen is undetermined.

The specimen was naive CD4+ T cells sorted from blood. Subset denoted: CD45RA+ positively selected. The chain links TRBV7-9 to TRBJ1-2, with TRBD1 identical over 10 bases. This receptor was identified in a man aged 18 to 35 in good health. CDR3 sequence: CASSLGRTGGTGYTF. Written as DNA, the CDR3 is TGTGCCAGCAGCTTAGGACGGACAGGGGGGACTGGCTACACCTTC.